These 27 T cell receptor beta chains came from one sample sequenced in a study of T-cell reconstitution after alpha-beta-depleted transplantation in children. During its preparation, the TCRbeta library received unique molecular identifiers. TCRdb reanalysed the PCR reads using MiXCR and keeps one entry per CDR3 protein. The data contain fewer than 90,000 distinct CDR3 sequences, around 6.6% of them singletons. The sample was PBMCs from the stem cell graft donor, taken from the stem cell graft. These receptors came from a human donor who donated a stem cell graft to a child with acute lymphoblastic leukemia.

This clonotype was seen many times. The chain employs TRBV5-1 and TRBJ2-3; D is perhaps TRBD1 (6 bases). The CDR3 is made up of 14 amino acids. From germline, CDR1 is SGHRS and CDR2 YFSETQ. V was clipped by 3 bases and J by 0 bases, with 8 bases between them. This CDR3 is CASSWDTSTDTQYF. Written as DNA, the CDR3 is TGCGCCAGCAGCTGGGACACTAGCACAGATACGCAGTATTTT.

There are a few counts of this clonotype. The chain combines TRBV4-3 with TRBJ2-1, with D uncertain. V dropped 0 bases and J dropped 6 bases, with 12 bases sitting between them. The CDR3 is made up of 15 amino acids. Germline lookup yields CDR1 LGHNA and CDR2 YSLEER. CDR3 DNA sequence: TGCGCCAGCAGCCAAGAAAGCGAGCAGCTCAATGAGCAGTTCTTC. It yields the protein CASSQESEQLNEQFF.

The table lists this clonotype with a few counts. The chain combines TRBV9 with TRBJ2-1; 7 nucleotides match TRBD1. The germline V gene has CDR1 SGDLS and CDR2 YYNGEE. The CDR3 is made up of 17 amino acids. J lost 2 bases, V lost 4 bases, and 12 bases had no gene match. This CDR3 is CASSSPTGTATYNEQFF. CDR3 bases: TGTGCCAGCAGCTCGCCGACCGGGACAGCAACCTACAATGAGCAGTTCTTC.

This clonotype has a count of ten or more. The V and J genes are TRBV27 and TRBJ1-2; D is perhaps TRBD1 (5 bases). V lost 5 bases to trimming and J lost 4 bases, with 11 bases between them. CDR1 is MNHEY, CDR2 SMNVEV, per germline (reference sequence). The CDR3 contains 13 residues. CDR3 protein: CASSRGGVYGYTF. CDR3 coding DNA: TGTGCCAGCAGTAGGGGAGGAGTCTATGGCTACACCTTC.

This clonotype was recorded many times. CDR3 region: CASSHEGLNYGYTF. The CDR3 coding sequence is TGTGCCAGCAGCCACGAGGGGCTAAACTATGGCTACACCTTC. This sequence joins TRBV16 and TRBJ1-2, with a weak D call TRBD1 (5 bases). CDR1 KGHSY and CDR2 FQNENV come from the germline V gene. CDR3 length: 14 amino acids. V gave up 3 bases and J gave up 2 bases, with 10 bases separating them.

In its sample, this clonotype was seen many times. The chain carries TRBV5-1 and TRBJ2-3, with D perhaps given as TRBD1 or TRBD2 (6 bases each). Germline V lookup: CDR1 SGHRS, CDR2 YFSETQ. This CDR3 has 13 amino acids. Trimming cost V 7 bases and J 3 bases, with 12 bases left between them. CDR3 nucleotide sequence: TGCGCCAGCGGACTACAGGGTACAGATACGCAGTATTTT. Its translation is CASGLQGTDTQYF.

This clonotype has ten or more counts. The V and J genes are TRBV29-1 and TRBJ2-3; 10 bases fit TRBD1. Germline loops: CDR1 SQVTM, CDR2 ANQGSEA. V was pared by 8 bases and J by 8 bases, with 13 bases of the junction left unmatched. The CDR3 is 14 amino acids. The CDR3 reads CSLGYGTGAGTQYF. In nucleotides, the CDR3 is TGCAGCCTCGGATACGGGACAGGGGCTGGTACGCAGTATTTT.

The gene calls are TRBV2 and TRBJ1-1; TRBD1 is a possible D gene (6 bases). Trimming took 3 bases from V and 8 from J, leaving 10 bases between them. CDR3 length: 12 residues. The germline gives CDR1 SNHLY, CDR2 FYNNEI. The chain's CDR3 is CASSEDRLEAFF. Written as DNA, the CDR3 is TGTGCCAGCAGTGAGGACAGATTAGAAGCTTTCTTT.

The rearrangement uses TRBV19 and TRBJ2-1; 15 bases align to TRBD2. The CDR3 has 18 residues. Germline V gene lookup returns CDR1 LNHDA and CDR2 SQIVND (reference sequence). The J segment lost 7 bases and the V segment lost 3 bases, leaving 10 bases of the junction unmatched. The DNA for the CDR3 is TGTGCCAGTAGTATTGAGCTCCCGGGACTAGCGGGAGGAAATGAGCAGTTCTTC. The encoded protein is CASSIELPGLAGGNEQFF. The whole variable domain, filled in from reference TRBV19 and TRBJ2-1, reads DGGITQSPKYLFRKEGQNVTLSCEQNLNHDAMYWYRQDPGQGLRLIYYSQIVNDFQKGDIAEGYSVSREKKESFPLTVTSAQKNPTAFYLCASSIELPGLAGGNEQFFGPGTRLTVL.

Ten or more counts support this clonotype. The rearrangement uses TRBV4-3 and TRBJ2-2, with unresolved D. The CDR3 has 13 residues. With 4 bases removed from V and 2 bases from J, the gap between germline ends came to 5 bases. The germline V gene has CDR1 LGHNA and CDR2 YSLEER. The CDR3 DNA sequence: TGCGCCAGCAGCCCAGAAAACACCGGGGAGCTGTTTTTT. Translating gives CASSPENTGELFF.

This chain uses TRBV7-9 with TRBJ2-5; no clear D gene. Germline CDR1 reads SEHNR; CDR2 reads FQNEAQ (reference sequence). Trimming pared 8 bases from V and 4 bases from J, leaving 11 bases between. This CDR3 region has 12 residues. CDR3 sequence (DNA): TGTGCCAGCGACCCGGGTGGAGAGACCCAGTACTTC. It codes for CASDPGGETQYF.

This clonotype was detected ten times or more. The chain couples TRBV27 to TRBJ2-5; D might be TRBD2 (5 bases). CDR1 and CDR2 (germline): MNHEY, SMNVEV (reference sequence). Trimming shortened V by 2 bases and J by 4 bases, and 14 bases separated the two germline ends. This CDR3 contains 15 residues. CDR3 amino acids: CASSLRGRAGETQYF. In nucleotides, the CDR3 is TGTGCCAGCAGTTTACGCGGCCGGGCGGGAGAGACCCAGTACTTC.

This clonotype was seen ten or more times. The CDR3: CSVLDTNQPQHF. CDR3 DNA: TGCAGCGTCTTAGACACAAATCAGCCCCAGCATTTT. V is TRBV29-1 and J is TRBJ1-5; no firm D call. V was pared by 6 bases and J by 4 bases, with 10 bases between. The germline V gene encodes CDR1 SQVTM and CDR2 ANQGSEA. The CDR3 has 12 amino acids.

The rearrangement links TRBV2 to TRBJ1-5; a weak D match, TRBD1 (6 bases). This CDR3 has 16 amino acids. The V gene's germline CDR1 is SNHLY and CDR2 FYNNEI. Trimming removed 4 bases at V and 0 bases at J, with 13 bases between. CDR3 DNA: TGTGCCAGCAGTGTGGTACAGGGATATAGCAATCAGCCCCAGCATTTT. Translation: CASSVVQGYSNQPQHF.

The rearrangement links TRBV10-1 to TRBJ1-1; no clear D gene. Trimming removed 8 bases at V and 5 bases at J, with 27 bases between. The CDR3 sequence is 17 residues long. Germline loops: CDR1 WNHNN, CDR2 SYGVQD (reference sequence). The CDR3 sequence: CASRYRCPPKVGTEAFF. CDR3 nucleotides: TGCGCCAGCCGCTACCGATGCCCCCCGAAGGTTGGGACTGAAGCTTTCTTT.

This clonotype has a count of ten or more. This chain joins TRBV24-1 and TRBJ2-5, with D unresolved. CDR1 and CDR2 from the germline V gene are KGHDR and SFDVKD. V lost 0 bases and J lost 4, with 11 bases in between. CDR3 length: 15 residues. The CDR3 DNA sequence: TGTGCCACCAGTGATTTGCAGTTCGGACGAGAGACCCAGTACTTC. Translated, it gives CATSDLQFGRETQYF.

This clonotype was picked up many times. The chain is built from TRBV3-1 and TRBJ1-1; D is unresolved. Germline V gene data show CDR1 as LGHDT and CDR2 as YNNKEL (reference sequence). This CDR3 is built from 14 residues. V lost 1 base and J 1 base, leaving 7 bases between the germline ends. The CDR3 nucleotides read TGTGCCAGCAGCCAAGGACACCAGAACACTGAAGCTTTCTTT. Its translation is CASSQGHQNTEAFF. Drawing the rest from reference TRBV3-1 and TRBJ1-1, the complete variable domain is DTAVSQTPKYLVTQMGNDKSIKCEQNLGHDTMYWYKQDSKKFLKIMFSYNNKELIINETVPNRFSPKSPDKAHLNLHINSLELGDSAVYFCASSQGHQNTEAFFGQGTRLTVV.

The CDR3 bases are TGCGCCAGCAGCTATCAGGGGGTAGACATTCAGTACTTC. Translated, it gives CASSYQGVDIQYF. The V and J genes are TRBV5-1 and TRBJ2-4, with 7 bases fitting TRBD1. J lost 8 bases, V lost 3 bases, and 5 bases had no gene match. Germline CDR1 and CDR2: SGHRS and YFSETQ. This CDR3 is 13 amino acids long.

This clonotype showed up many times. The V call is TRBV5-1, the J call TRBJ2-6; tentatively, D is TRBD1 (6 bases). Germline-derived CDR1 and CDR2 are SGHRS and YFSETQ. CDR3 length: 20 amino acids. V was trimmed by 4 bases and J by 0 bases, leaving 23 bases between them. CDR3 bases: TGCGCCAGCAGCAATTGGGGGCTTGACACTGTCCTCTCTGGGGCCAACGTCCTGACTTTC. It encodes CASSNWGLDTVLSGANVLTF.

In this sample, this clonotype turned up many times. The chain is built from TRBV6-1 and TRBJ1-4; no reliable D call. Trimming shortened V by 1 base and J by 10 bases, and 10 bases separated the two germline ends. This CDR3 is built from 13 residues. The V gene's germline CDR1 is MNHNS and CDR2 SASEGT. The CDR3 is CASSEGGEGKLFF. CDR3 bases: TGTGCCAGCAGTGAAGGCGGGGAAGGAAAACTGTTTTTT.

The rearrangement uses TRBV29-1 and TRBJ2-7, with TRBD1 matching over 8 bases. J was trimmed by 4 bases and V by 5 bases; bases with no gene match: 4. This CDR3 comprises 12 residues. The germline V gene has CDR1 SQVTM and CDR2 ANQGSEA. CDR3 in DNA: TGCAGCGTTCAGACAGGGGTTTACGAGCAGTACTTC. Translating gives CSVQTGVYEQYF.

This rearrangement joins TRBV12-3 or TRBV12-4 to TRBJ1-1, with no clear D. The CDR3 is 12 residues long. V shed 3 bases and J shed 4 bases, with 6 bases lying between them. CDR3 coding DNA: TGTGCCAGCAGTTTTGTACTCACTGAAGCTTTCTTT. Translating it yields CASSFVLTEAFF.

This clonotype was seen only a few times. This chain uses TRBV11-1 with TRBJ2-7; D is perhaps TRBD1 (5 bases). Trimming shortened V by 4 bases and J by 1 base, and 17 bases separated the two germline ends. CDR3 size: 16 residues. Germline V lookup: CDR1 SGHAT, CDR2 FQDESV (reference sequence). CDR3 in amino acids: CASSWTQGDVSYEQYF. Written as DNA, the CDR3 is TGTGCCAGCAGCTGGACCCAGGGCGACGTTTCCTACGAGCAGTACTTC.

The V call is TRBV6-1, the J call TRBJ2-6; TRBD2 might be the D (5 bases). In germline, CDR1 is MNHNS, CDR2 SASEGT. V lost 11 bases and J lost 2, with 13 bases in between. The CDR3 spans 14 residues. CDR3 sequence: CAYSRGAGANVLTF. CDR3 DNA: TGTGCCTATTCACGGGGAGCTGGGGCCAACGTCCTGACTTTC.

This clonotype was seen many times. The rearrangement joins TRBV27 to TRBJ1-6; maybe TRBD1 (5 bases). CDR3 length: 15 amino acids. Looked up from germline, CDR1 is MNHEY and CDR2 is SMNVEV (reference sequence). The germline V and J ends were trimmed by 2 bases and 10 bases, with 15 bases remaining between them. CDR3 loop: CASSLRLGGNSPLHF. Here the CDR3 DNA reads TGTGCCAGCAGTTTACGTCTTGGGGGGAACTCACCCCTCCACTTT.

As for this clonotype: At one end the junction does not follow the germline gene, possibly because of a read error. The chain carries TRBV20-1 and TRBJ1-5; possible D gene TRBD1, 6 bases. The germline gives CDR1 DFQATT, CDR2 SNEGSKA (reference sequence). This CDR3 region has 17 residues. The CDR3 DNA sequence: TGCAGTTCTAGGGGCCAGGGGCGGGGGTTTAGCAATCAGCCCCAGCATTTT. Residues: CSSRGQGRGFSNQPQHF.

This clonotype has ten or more counts. J is TRBJ1-1 and V is TRBV5-1; TRBD1 might be the D (6 bases). The CDR3 is made up of 14 amino acids. Per the germline V gene, CDR1 is SGHRS and CDR2 is YFSETQ. V was trimmed by 4 bases and J by 1 base, leaving 11 bases between them. CDR3 loop: CASSPGHQNTEAFF. The CDR3 coding sequence is TGCGCCAGCAGCCCGGGACATCAGAACACTGAAGCTTTCTTT.